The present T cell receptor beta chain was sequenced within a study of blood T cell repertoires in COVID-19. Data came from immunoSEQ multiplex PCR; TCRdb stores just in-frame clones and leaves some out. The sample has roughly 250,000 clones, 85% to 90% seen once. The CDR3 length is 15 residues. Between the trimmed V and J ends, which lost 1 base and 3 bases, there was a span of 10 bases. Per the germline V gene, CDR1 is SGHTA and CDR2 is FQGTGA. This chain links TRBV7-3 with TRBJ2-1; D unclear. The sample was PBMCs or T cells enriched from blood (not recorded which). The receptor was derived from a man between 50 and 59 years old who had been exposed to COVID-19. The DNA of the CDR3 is TGTGCCAGCAGCTTAAATGGTAGAGTCTACAATGAGCAGTTCTTC. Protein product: CASSLNGRVYNEQFF.